One TCR beta chain is described in this entry. What it binds is unknown. V was clipped by 6 bases and J by 8 bases; unmatched bases: 14. The CDR3 contains 17 residues. Germline V gene lookup returns CDR1 SGHVS and CDR2 FQNEAQ. The entry originates in a study of cytomegalovirus exposure and HLA in healthy donors. Study findings and constraints: Most CMV-associated TCR beta chains were later found to appear HLA-restricted.

13 Jbeta primers and 60 Vbeta primers were used for the PCR. Repertoires were generated with immunoSEQ multiplex PCR, while TCRdb's copy carries only in-frame clones and drops some. This table holds about 160,000 clones, 70% to 85% found once. This chain connects TRBV7-8 to TRBJ2-1; 12 bases align to TRBD2. The sample comprised PBMCs. This TCR was recovered from a man in his forties in good health and CMV-seronegative. This CDR3 is CASRRTSGTVGLHEQFF. For the CDR3, the DNA is TGTGCCAGCAGAAGGACTAGCGGGACGGTTGGGCTCCATGAGCAGTTCTTC.